A selection of T cell receptor beta chains follows, all from one sample in a study of T cell responses to AZD1222 COVID-19 vaccine. Assay: immunoSEQ multiplex PCR; the TCRdb copy retains only in-frame clones and omits some. The repertoire holds 120,000 or so clones, with about nine tenths as singletons. Here the sequenced sample was peripheral blood, taken on day 0 of AZD1222 vaccination. The receptors shown here come from an adult in good health. CDR3s include the opening cysteine and the closing phenylalanine or tryptophan. Each record gives: CDR3 DNA, CDR3 protein, J gene, D gene, V gene, clone size. A D gene is named only where the DNA matches it firmly. Size is omitted from some rows. Given values are once, few, many or a class for expanded clones.

DNA: TGCAGCGTTGAGAGGCGATCAGCTTTCTTT
CDR3: CSVERRSAFF
J: TRBJ1-1
D: NA
V: TRBV29-1
size: NA

DNA: TGTGCCAGCAGTATTATAAGATCGGGGCGGGGTAATGAAAAACTGTTTTTT
CDR3: CASSIIRSGRGNEKLFF
J: TRBJ1-4
D: NA
V: TRBV28
size: NA

DNA: TGTGCCAGCAGTTTTAGGGCTGAAGCTTTCTTT
CDR3: CASSFRAEAFF
J: TRBJ1-1
D: NA
V: TRBV12-3/TRBV12-4
size: NA

DNA: TGCGCCAGCAAAAGACTAGCGGGAATAACAGATACGCAGTATTTT
CDR3: CASKRLAGITDTQYF
J: TRBJ2-3
D: TRBD2
V: TRBV10-2
size: NA

DNA: TGTGCCAGCAGCTTAGCGGGGGACAAGATGAACACTGAAGCTTTCTTT
CDR3: CASSLAGDKMNTEAFF
J: TRBJ1-1
D: NA
V: TRBV7-6
size: NA

DNA: TGCGCCAGCAGCTACTTAGAATCCTACAATGAGCAGTTCTTC
CDR3: CASSYLESYNEQFF
J: TRBJ2-1
D: NA
V: TRBV23-1
size: few

DNA: TGTGCCAGCAGTTACCCAACCACCGAGACAGGGACTAGCACAGATACGCAGTATTTT
CDR3: CASSYPTTETGTSTDTQYF
J: TRBJ2-3
D: NA
V: TRBV6-2/TRBV6-3
size: NA

DNA: TGTGCCAGCAGTTTAGAGACAGGGGGCGCGGAGGTCTTCTTC
CDR3: CASSLETGGAEVFF
J: TRBJ2-7
D: TRBD1
V: TRBV27
size: NA

DNA: TGTGCCAGCAAGTCCTCAGGGGCGAGCTCCTACAATGAGCAGTTCTTC
CDR3: CASKSSGASSYNEQFF
J: TRBJ2-1
D: NA
V: TRBV27
size: NA

DNA: TGTGCCAGCAGTCCAAGTTCGGGGCGGGATACGCAGTATTTT
CDR3: CASSPSSGRDTQYF
J: TRBJ2-3
D: NA
V: TRBV27
size: NA

DNA: TGTGCCAGCACCCCCCTGTTGGGTCGGAGCACTGAAGCTTTCTTT
CDR3: CASTPLLGRSTEAFF
J: TRBJ1-1
D: NA
V: TRBV6-5
size: NA

DNA: TGTGCCAGCAGTGAAGCGCTAGCGTCAGAGACCCAGTACTTC
CDR3: CASSEALASETQYF
J: TRBJ2-5
D: NA
V: TRBV2
size: NA

DNA: TGCAGCGGTTGGTATTCGGGACTTTTCACAGATACGCAGTATTTT
CDR3: CSGWYSGLFTDTQYF
J: TRBJ2-3
D: NA
V: TRBV29-1
size: NA

DNA: TGTGCCAGCAGCCAACAACCGGGCCTTTCCTACGAGCAGTACTTC
CDR3: CASSQQPGLSYEQYF
J: TRBJ2-7
D: NA
V: TRBV3-1/TRBV3-2
size: once

DNA: TGTGCCAGCATCCTAGGGGGGACCGCGACTGAAGCTTTCTTT
CDR3: CASILGGTATEAFF
J: TRBJ1-1
D: NA
V: TRBV28
size: few

DNA: TGTGCCAGCAGCGCGCCTCCGGATACGCAGTATTTT
CDR3: CASSAPPDTQYF
J: TRBJ2-3
D: NA
V: TRBV9
size: NA

DNA: TGCAGTGCTAGAGCCACCTACGAGCAGTACTTC
CDR3: CSARATYEQYF
J: TRBJ2-7
D: NA
V: TRBV20-1
size: NA

DNA: TGTGCCAGCAGTTTATCCGGGACAGGGATCAATCAGCCCCAGCATTTT
CDR3: CASSLSGTGINQPQHF
J: TRBJ1-5
D: TRBD1
V: TRBV28
size: NA

DNA: TGTGCCAGCAATGAGGGGGCTTTCTACGAGCAGTACTTC
CDR3: CASNEGAFYEQYF
J: TRBJ2-7
D: TRBD1
V: TRBV2
size: once

DNA: TGTGCCAGCAGCTTGCGTCCAGTCCGGGACATCAAAAACATTCAGTACTTC
CDR3: CASSLRPVRDIKNIQYF
J: TRBJ2-4
D: NA
V: TRBV5-5
size: NA

DNA: TGTGCCAGCAGCTTGGACAGGGGCACTAGCACAGATACGCAGTATTTT
CDR3: CASSLDRGTSTDTQYF
J: TRBJ2-3
D: TRBD1
V: TRBV7-2
size: NA

DNA: TGTGCCAGCAGTTTTGGTAGCAATGAGCAGTTCTTC
CDR3: CASSFGSNEQFF
J: TRBJ2-1
D: NA
V: TRBV27
size: NA

DNA: TGTGCCAGCAGTTTATTCCCAGGGAACGCTGGAAACACCATATATTTT
CDR3: CASSLFPGNAGNTIYF
J: TRBJ1-3
D: NA
V: TRBV28
size: NA

DNA: TGTGCCAGCAGTTTAGCAGGGGCTGCCGCCAAAAACATTCAGTACTTC
CDR3: CASSLAGAAAKNIQYF
J: TRBJ2-4
D: NA
V: TRBV28
size: NA

DNA: TGTGCCAGCAGCTTGGCCGGGACAGCTAACGAGCAGTACTTC
CDR3: CASSLAGTANEQYF
J: TRBJ2-7
D: TRBD1
V: TRBV7-9
size: NA

DNA: TGTGCCAGTAGTATAGCCGGCAGTCAGAATTCACCCCTCCACTTT
CDR3: CASSIAGSQNSPLHF
J: TRBJ1-6
D: NA
V: TRBV19
size: NA

DNA: TGTGCCAGTAGTGAACTAGCCTCCCGGGAGACCCAGTACTTC
CDR3: CASSELASRETQYF
J: TRBJ2-5
D: NA
V: TRBV19
size: NA

DNA: TGTGCCAGCAGCTCCCTAAGGGGACAGGGAGCCTCTGGAAACACCATATATTTT
CDR3: CASSSLRGQGASGNTIYF
J: TRBJ1-3
D: NA
V: TRBV12-1
size: NA

DNA: TGTGCCAGCAGTTATAGAACGGGCTCACGGTTGGATGAGCAGTTCTTC
CDR3: CASSYRTGSRLDEQFF
J: TRBJ2-1
D: NA
V: TRBV6-2/TRBV6-3
size: once

DNA: TGTGCCAGCAGCCAACAGGTTGGGGCAGAGCGGACCTACGAGCAGTACTTC
CDR3: CASSQQVGAERTYEQYF
J: TRBJ2-7
D: NA
V: TRBV4-2
size: NA

DNA: TGCGCCAGCATTGGGGGACAGAGAAACTATGGCTACACCTTC
CDR3: CASIGGQRNYGYTF
J: TRBJ1-2
D: TRBD1
V: TRBV10-2
size: NA

DNA: TGTGCCAGTAATCCGGGACAGGGGGACTATGGCTACACCTTC
CDR3: CASNPGQGDYGYTF
J: TRBJ1-2
D: TRBD1
V: TRBV19
size: NA

DNA: TGTGCCAGCAGTGTAGTAGGCGAGCAGTACTTC
CDR3: CASSVVGEQYF
J: TRBJ2-7
D: NA
V: TRBV2
size: NA

DNA: TGTGCCAGCTCCCCAAGAGAAACGGGAGACAGGGATGCCCAGTACTTC
CDR3: CASSPRETGDRDAQYF
J: TRBJ2-5
D: NA
V: TRBV18
size: NA

DNA: TGCGCCAGCTCCCAGTTTGAGGGGTTTCAAGAGACCCAGTACTTC
CDR3: CASSQFEGFQETQYF
J: TRBJ2-5
D: NA
V: TRBV10-1
size: NA

DNA: TGTGCCAGCAGCTCCGCCCTTCCGAACACTGAAGCTTTCTTT
CDR3: CASSSALPNTEAFF
J: TRBJ1-1
D: NA
V: TRBV5-4
size: NA

DNA: TGTGCCAGCAAAGAGGGGGGACAGAGAGCCTCCTACGAGCAGTACTTC
CDR3: CASKEGGQRASYEQYF
J: TRBJ2-7
D: NA
V: TRBV19
size: once

DNA: TGTGCCAGCAGCTCCAGCGGGAGCTCCTACGAGCAGTACTTC
CDR3: CASSSSGSSYEQYF
J: TRBJ2-7
D: TRBD2
V: TRBV7-9
size: once

DNA: TGTGCCAGCAGCTCCTGCAATAACGGGCCACCTCCATACGAGCAGTACTTC
CDR3: CASSSCNNGPPPYEQYF
J: TRBJ2-7
D: NA
V: TRBV21-1
size: NA

DNA: TGTGCCAGCAGCTTGAGGGGCATGAACACTGAAGCTTTCTTT
CDR3: CASSLRGMNTEAFF
J: TRBJ1-1
D: NA
V: TRBV7-9
size: NA

DNA: TGTGCCAGCAAACCGGGACAGGGGGTCGATTCACCCCTCCACTTT
CDR3: CASKPGQGVDSPLHF
J: TRBJ1-6
D: TRBD1
V: TRBV27
size: NA

DNA: TGTGCCAGCTCACCCGGCGGCGGTGACACTGAAGCTTTCTTT
CDR3: CASSPGGGDTEAFF
J: TRBJ1-1
D: NA
V: TRBV18
size: once

DNA: TGTGCCAGCTCACCATATGGGGGTGGCTACACCTTC
CDR3: CASSPYGGGYTF
J: TRBJ1-2
D: NA
V: TRBV18
size: few

DNA: TGTGCCAGCAGCAGAGGACTAGCGGGAGGAGGCGAGCAGTACTTC
CDR3: CASSRGLAGGGEQYF
J: TRBJ2-7
D: TRBD2
V: TRBV7-2
size: NA

DNA: TGTGCCAGCAGGGGTGACGGGTCTGGAAACACCATATATTTT
CDR3: CASRGDGSGNTIYF
J: TRBJ1-3
D: NA
V: TRBV6-5
size: once

DNA: TGTGCCAGCAGCCCGACTAGCGGGAGCCACAATGAGCAGTTCTTC
CDR3: CASSPTSGSHNEQFF
J: TRBJ2-1
D: TRBD2
V: TRBV11-2
size: NA

DNA: TGTGCCAGCAGCCAAGATTGGAGGCCAGACACCGGGGAGCTGTTTTTT
CDR3: CASSQDWRPDTGELFF
J: TRBJ2-2
D: NA
V: TRBV4-2
size: NA